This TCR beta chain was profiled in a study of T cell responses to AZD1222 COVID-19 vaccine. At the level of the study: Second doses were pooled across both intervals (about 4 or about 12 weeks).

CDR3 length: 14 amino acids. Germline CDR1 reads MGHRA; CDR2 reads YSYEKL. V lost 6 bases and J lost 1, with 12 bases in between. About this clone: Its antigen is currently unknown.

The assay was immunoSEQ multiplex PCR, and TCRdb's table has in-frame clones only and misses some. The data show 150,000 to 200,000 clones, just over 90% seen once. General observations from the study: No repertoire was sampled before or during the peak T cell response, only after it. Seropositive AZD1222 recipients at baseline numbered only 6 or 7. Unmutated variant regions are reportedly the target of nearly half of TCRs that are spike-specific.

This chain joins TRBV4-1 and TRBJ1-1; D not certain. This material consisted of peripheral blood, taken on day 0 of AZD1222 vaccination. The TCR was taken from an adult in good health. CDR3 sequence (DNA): TGCGCCAGCAGGCCACAGCGCCCGAACACTGAAGCTTTCTTT. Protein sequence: CASRPQRPNTEAFF.